Listed below are T cell receptor beta chains from one sample, sequenced in a study of immune cell composition in non-small cell lung cancer. Assay: immunoSEQ multiplex PCR; the TCRdb copy retains only in-frame clones and omits some. Of under 800 clones in the sample, 70% to 80% were seen once. Sequencing used non-adjacent lung tissue. The receptors were sampled from a human donor with non-small cell lung cancer. Both conserved end residues are part of each CDR3. Each record gives: J gene, V gene, CDR3 protein.

>TRBJ2-1|TRBV29-1
CSVGATSGGDYNEQFF
>TRBJ1-1|TRBV16
CASSQSEGGTEAFF
>TRBJ2-5|TRBV27
CASTRTGGETQYF
>TRBJ1-3|TRBV10-3
CAIRQGAGGNTIYF
>TRBJ2-7|TRBV5-5
CASSQEFRGRQYF
>TRBJ2-7|TRBV28
CASTSLQGVYEQYF
>TRBJ2-2|TRBV27
CASSSQGGVGTGELFF
>TRBJ2-2|TRBV27
CASSPLTGNTGELFF
>TRBJ2-5|TRBV14
CASSQAKLAGETQYF
>TRBJ1-1|TRBV29-1
CSVRVNTEAFF
>TRBJ2-5|TRBV9
CASSVAGIQGEAQYF
>TRBJ1-4|TRBV7-6
CASSSGQFGVREKLFF
>TRBJ2-1|TRBV7-2
CASSRGQSSSYNEQFF
>TRBJ2-2|TRBV19
CASSSGQGATGELFF
>TRBJ2-5|TRBV7-2
CASSLGTMTSGETQYF
>TRBJ2-6|TRBV5-6
CASSPKQGSGANVLTF
>TRBJ2-3|TRBV11-3
CASSLGGPSTDTQYF
>TRBJ2-3|TRBV19
CASSIDEGVGDTQYF
>TRBJ1-2|TRBV14
CASSQMDRPNYGYTF
>TRBJ2-7|TRBV4-3
CASSQAGHDEQYF
>TRBJ2-4|TRBV4-1
CASSQGQGAVDIQYF